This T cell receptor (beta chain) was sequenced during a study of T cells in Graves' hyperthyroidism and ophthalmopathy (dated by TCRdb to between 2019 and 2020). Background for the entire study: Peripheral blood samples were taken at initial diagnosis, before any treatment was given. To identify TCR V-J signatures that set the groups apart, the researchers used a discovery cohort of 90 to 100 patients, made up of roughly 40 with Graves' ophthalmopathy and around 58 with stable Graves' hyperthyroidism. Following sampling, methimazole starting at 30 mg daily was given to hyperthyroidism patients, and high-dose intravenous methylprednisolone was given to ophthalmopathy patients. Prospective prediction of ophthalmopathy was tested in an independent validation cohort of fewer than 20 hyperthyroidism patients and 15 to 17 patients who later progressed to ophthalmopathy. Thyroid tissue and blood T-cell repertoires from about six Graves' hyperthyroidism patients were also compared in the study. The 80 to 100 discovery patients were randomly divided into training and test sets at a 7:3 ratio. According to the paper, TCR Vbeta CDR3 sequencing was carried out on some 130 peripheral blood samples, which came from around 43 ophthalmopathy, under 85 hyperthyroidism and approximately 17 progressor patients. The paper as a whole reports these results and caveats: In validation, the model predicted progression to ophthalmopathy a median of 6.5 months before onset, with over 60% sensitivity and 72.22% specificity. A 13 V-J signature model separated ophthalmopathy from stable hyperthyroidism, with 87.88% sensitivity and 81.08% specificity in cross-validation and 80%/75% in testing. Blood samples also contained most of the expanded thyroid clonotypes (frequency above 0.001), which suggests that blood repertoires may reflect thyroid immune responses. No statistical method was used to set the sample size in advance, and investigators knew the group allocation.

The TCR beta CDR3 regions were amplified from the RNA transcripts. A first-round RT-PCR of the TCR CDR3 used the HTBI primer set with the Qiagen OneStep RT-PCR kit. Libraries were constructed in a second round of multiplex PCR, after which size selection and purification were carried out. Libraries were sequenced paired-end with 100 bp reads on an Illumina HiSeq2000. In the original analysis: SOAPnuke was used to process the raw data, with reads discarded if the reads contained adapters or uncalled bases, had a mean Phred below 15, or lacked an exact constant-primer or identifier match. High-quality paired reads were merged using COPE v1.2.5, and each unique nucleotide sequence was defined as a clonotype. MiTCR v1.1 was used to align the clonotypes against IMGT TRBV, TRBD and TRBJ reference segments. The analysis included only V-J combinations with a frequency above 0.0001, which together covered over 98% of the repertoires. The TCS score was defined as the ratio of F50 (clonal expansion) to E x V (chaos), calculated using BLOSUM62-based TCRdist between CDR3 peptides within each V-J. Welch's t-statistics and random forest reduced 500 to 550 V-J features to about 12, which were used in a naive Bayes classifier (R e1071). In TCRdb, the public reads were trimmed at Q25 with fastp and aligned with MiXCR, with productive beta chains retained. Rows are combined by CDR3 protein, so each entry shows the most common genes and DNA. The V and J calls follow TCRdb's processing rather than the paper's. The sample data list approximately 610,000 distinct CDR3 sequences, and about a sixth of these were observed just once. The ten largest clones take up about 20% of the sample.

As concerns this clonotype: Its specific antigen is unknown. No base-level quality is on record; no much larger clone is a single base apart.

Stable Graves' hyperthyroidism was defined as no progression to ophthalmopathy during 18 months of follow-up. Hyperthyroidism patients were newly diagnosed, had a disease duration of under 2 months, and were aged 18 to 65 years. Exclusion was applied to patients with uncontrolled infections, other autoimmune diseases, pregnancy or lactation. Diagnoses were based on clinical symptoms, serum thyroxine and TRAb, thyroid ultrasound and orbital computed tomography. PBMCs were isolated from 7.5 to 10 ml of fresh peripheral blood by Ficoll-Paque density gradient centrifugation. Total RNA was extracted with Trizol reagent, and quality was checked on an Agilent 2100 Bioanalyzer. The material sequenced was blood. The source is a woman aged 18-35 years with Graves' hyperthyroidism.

The encoded CDR3 is CASWNRGLQPQHF. The nucleotide sequence reads as follows: TGTGCCAGCTGGAACAGGGGGCTTCAGCCCCAGCATTTT. The receptor chain draws on TRBV6-1 and TRBJ1-5; TRBD1 lines up with 9 middle nucleotides. Spanning cysteine to phenylalanine, the CDR3 consists of 13 amino acids. Only CDR3 DNA is held: 39 bases, read in frame from base 1. Trimming removed 8 bases from V and 6 bases from J; the gene matches leave 5 bases unexplained. Sequences MNHNS (CDR1) and SASEGT (CDR2) are obtained from the germline V gene.